The 30 T cell receptor beta chains given below trace back to one sample, sequenced in a study of T cells after posttransplantation cyclophosphamide (TCRdb year 2016). The receptor library was made with the immunoSEQ multiplex PCR assay. TCRdb took over this immuneACCESS table, retaining in-frame rearrangements with V and J assigned. Such tables are incomplete; in checked studies, under half of the missing clones stem from an unresolved V gene, and the remainder is unexplained. In this sample the table shows 45,000 to 60,000 clones, around 91% of which occur a single time. The ten most abundant clones make up around 3% of the sample. Sequences were obtained from PBMCs. The receptors were sampled from a woman in her forties or fifties in good health and a related stem cell transplant donor.

V and J are TRBV6-5 and TRBJ1-1; D is possibly TRBD1 (6 bases). CDR1 and CDR2 (germline): MNHEY, SVGAGI. The V gene lost 5 bases and the J gene lost 8 bases, with 9 bases spanning the gap. The CDR3 runs to 11 residues. The CDR3 DNA reads as TGTGCCAGCAGTCGGGGGGCGGAAGCTTTCTTT. This codes for CASSRGAEAFF.

The rearrangement links TRBV6-1 to TRBJ2-1; tentative D call: TRBD1 (5 bases). Germline CDR1 is MNHNS and CDR2 is SASEGT. The CDR3 has 15 amino acids. Trimming left V 6 bases short and J 4 bases short, with 16 bases between. CDR3 in amino acids: CASRGNIGVYNEQFF. The CDR3 coding sequence is TGTGCCAGCAGGGGAAATATAGGGGTATACAATGAGCAGTTCTTC.

V is TRBV11-3 and J is TRBJ1-1; D gene unclear. In germline, CDR1 is SGHNT, CDR2 YENEEA. V lost 5 bases and J 1 base, leaving 5 bases between the germline ends. The CDR3 consists of 12 residues. The CDR3 region has the DNA TGTGCCAGCAGCCACAGGAACACTGAAGCTTTCTTT. As protein: CASSHRNTEAFF.

This clone has only a few counts. This sequence joins TRBV6-5 and TRBJ1-4, with TRBD1 matching 7 bases. The CDR3 has 15 amino acids. The ends lost 5 bases at V and 4 bases at J; junction bases unmatched: 7. CDR1 MNHEY and CDR2 SVGAGI come from the germline V gene. CDR3 coding DNA: TGTGCCAGCAGTCCCGGGACAGCAAGTAATGAAAAACTGTTTTTT. Its translation: CASSPGTASNEKLFF.

V gene TRBV6-5 combines with J gene TRBJ1-5; D remains unclear. Germline-derived CDR1 and CDR2 are MNHEY and SVGAGI. The CDR3 totals 16 residues. Trimming cost V 4 bases and J 1 base, with 14 bases left between them. The CDR3 region is CASSSAGSVSNQPQHF. DNA for the CDR3: TGTGCCAGCAGTTCGGCGGGGAGTGTGAGCAATCAGCCCCAGCATTTT.

The CDR3 coding sequence is TGTGCCAGCTCACCGACAGGGCCAGTAGGCGAGCAGTACTTC. Its protein is CASSPTGPVGEQYF. The rearrangement links TRBV18 to TRBJ2-7, with 7 bases aligning to TRBD1. J gave up 6 bases and V 3 bases, and 8 bases lay outside the gene matches. Germline values: CDR1 KGHSH, CDR2 LQKENI. This CDR3 spans 14 amino acids.

This chain links TRBV30 with TRBJ2-6; tentative D call: TRBD2 (6 bases). The CDR3 has 19 residues. Trimming removed 2 bases at V and 2 bases at J, with 22 bases between. Germline CDR1 is GTSNPN and CDR2 is SVGIG (reference sequence). CDR3 loop: CAWSRGTSGSGAGANVLTF. DNA for the CDR3: TGTGCCTGGAGTCGCGGGACGTCGGGTAGTGGTGCTGGGGCCAACGTCCTGACTTTC.

This chain uses TRBV19 with TRBJ1-2; 9 bases match TRBD1. From germline, CDR1 is LNHDA and CDR2 SQIVND (reference sequence). This CDR3 comprises 13 residues. J was trimmed by 8 bases and V by 5 bases; bases with no gene match: 6. CDR3 in amino acids: CASSRDRVGGYTF. Here the CDR3 DNA reads TGTGCCAGTAGTCGGGACAGGGTCGGAGGCTACACCTTC.

The chain couples TRBV29-1 to TRBJ2-2; 9 bases map to TRBD2. Losses at the gene ends were 6 bases for V and 4 bases for J; bases not matched to a gene: 6. The CDR3 has 14 residues. The germline CDR1 and CDR2 sequences are SQVTM and ANQGSEA. This CDR3 reads CSVAPSGTTGELFF. The CDR3 region has the DNA TGCAGCGTAGCCCCTAGCGGGACCACCGGGGAGCTGTTTTTT.

The CDR3 loop reads CASSSLPGQGWNEQYF. CDR3 nucleotide sequence: TGCGCCAGCAGTTCGCTTCCGGGACAGGGATGGAACGAGCAGTACTTC. The chain uses TRBV5-1 and TRBJ2-7, with TRBD1 matching over 9 bases. The CDR3 loop spans 16 amino acids. Losses at the gene ends were 5 bases for V and 5 bases for J; bases not matched to a gene: 14. Germline CDR1 SGHRS, CDR2 YFSETQ. Complete variable domain (other parts from reference TRBV5-1 and TRBJ2-7): KAGVTQTPRYLIKTRGQQVTLSCSPISGHRSVSWYQQTPGQGLQFLFEYFSETQRNKGNFPGRFSGRQFSNSRSEMNVSTLELGDSALYLCASSSLPGQGWNEQYFGPGTRLTVT.

This rearrangement joins TRBV11-2 to TRBJ2-7, with D possibly matching TRBD1 (6 bases). Trimming took off 1 base at V and 3 bases at J, with 10 bases between the two ends. Germline V CDR1 and CDR2: SGHAT, FQNNGV. The CDR3 loop spans 14 amino acids. The CDR3 reads CASSLVGRGYEQYF. CDR3 DNA: TGTGCCAGCAGCTTAGTGGGCAGGGGCTACGAGCAGTACTTC.

The V gene is TRBV19, the J gene TRBJ2-2; 7 nucleotides line up with TRBD1. V lost 5 bases, J lost 5 bases, and 8 bases stayed unmatched. Germline CDR1 reads LNHDA; CDR2 reads SQIVND (reference sequence). The CDR3 spans 15 residues. CDR3 DNA: TGTGCCAGTAGTCTCAGGGGGATGGGTACCGGGGAGCTGTTTTTT. Amino acid sequence: CASSLRGMGTGELFF.

The chain joins TRBV27 to TRBJ1-6; D uncertain. Germline V CDR1 and CDR2: MNHEY, SMNVEV (reference sequence). Trimming removed 2 bases at V and 0 bases at J, with 17 bases between. This CDR3 is 19 amino acids long. CDR3 residues: CASSLVPLERSSYNSPLHF. CDR3 coding DNA: TGTGCCAGCAGTTTAGTCCCCCTGGAGAGGAGCTCCTATAATTCACCCCTCCACTTT.

This chain links TRBV5-6 with TRBJ2-3; 9 nucleotides agree with TRBD1. Germline values: CDR1 SGHDT, CDR2 YYEEEE. V lost 2 bases and J lost 5; bases outside the gene matches: 9. This CDR3 is built from 16 residues. CDR3 nucleotides: TGTGCCAGCAGCTTTGAGGGGACAGGGTGGGAAGATACGCAGTATTTT. Its protein is CASSFEGTGWEDTQYF.

V gene TRBV19 combines with J gene TRBJ2-1; 9 bases map to TRBD2. CDR3 length equals 15 residues. Unmatched junction bases numbered 3, after V lost 1 base and J lost 5 bases. Germline CDR1 and CDR2: LNHDA and SQIVND (reference sequence). The CDR3 is CASSIGLAGNNEQFF. The CDR3 DNA is TGTGCCAGTAGTATAGGGCTAGCGGGGAACAATGAGCAGTTCTTC.

Of note for this clone: This same CDR3 is encoded by further DNA sequences in the sample. The chain uses TRBV5-1 and TRBJ2-3; 14 nucleotides match TRBD2. Looked up from germline, CDR1 is SGHRS and CDR2 is YFSETQ. CDR3 length: 16 amino acids. V shed 4 bases, J shed 1 base, and the junction held 2 bases outside the gene matches. For the CDR3, the DNA is TGCGCCAGCAGCCCGGGACTAGCGGGGGGCACAGATACGCAGTATTTT. Translation gives CASSPGLAGGTDTQYF.

This clone was seen once. The chain is built from TRBV5-4 and TRBJ2-1, with 9 nucleotides matching TRBD2. V lost 1 base, J lost 5 bases, and 10 bases stayed unmatched. Germline lookup yields CDR1 SGHNT and CDR2 YYREEE (reference sequence). The CDR3 contains 17 residues. This chain's CDR3 is CASSLPGLARTHNEQFF. CDR3 coding DNA: TGTGCCAGCAGCTTGCCCGGACTAGCGAGGACTCACAATGAGCAGTTCTTC.

The chain carries TRBV2 and TRBJ1-4; D remains ambiguous. Germline CDR1 SNHLY, CDR2 FYNNEI. Trimming removed 2 bases at V and 10 bases at J, with 17 bases between. The CDR3 sequence is 15 residues long. The CDR3 is CASSEFEIPRGKLFF. In DNA, the CDR3 is TGTGCCAGCAGTGAATTCGAGATTCCGCGAGGAAAACTGTTTTTT.

The rearrangement uses TRBV6-5 and TRBJ1-1; no definite D call. The V and J ends lost 8 bases and 4 bases respectively, with 14 bases between them. This CDR3 is 13 amino acids long. Looked up from germline, CDR1 is MNHEY and CDR2 is SVGAGI. CDR3 sequence: CASSLSGFTEAFF. The CDR3 DNA is TGTGCCAGCTCTTTATCGGGGTTCACTGAAGCTTTCTTT.

The rearrangement links TRBV6-6 to TRBJ2-7, with D perhaps matching TRBD1 (6 bases). The CDR3 is 14 residues long. Per germline, CDR1 MNHNY and CDR2 SVGAGI (reference sequence). The V gene lost 0 bases and the J gene lost 4 bases, with 10 bases spanning the gap. The DNA for the CDR3 is TGTGCCAGCAGTTACTCCAACAGGGAATACGAGCAGTACTTC. As protein: CASSYSNREYEQYF.

The rearrangement uses TRBV27 and TRBJ2-3; TRBD1 matches at 11 bases. Trimming cost V 3 bases and J 3 bases; bases outside gene matches: 11. Germline V gives CDR1 MNHEY, CDR2 SMNVEV (reference sequence). The CDR3 is 18 residues long. Written as DNA, the CDR3 is TGTGCCAGCAGTTTCATCGGACAGGGGGCCGAGGCAACAGATACGCAGTATTTT. Protein product: CASSFIGQGAEATDTQYF.

In this sample, this clone turned up once. The chain is built from TRBV30 and TRBJ1-6, with D possibly TRBD1 on 6 matching bases. The CDR3 sequence is 17 residues long. Germline CDR1 reads GTSNPN; CDR2 reads SVGIG (reference sequence). V was shortened by 3 bases and J by 9 bases, with 24 bases between the two germline ends. This chain's CDR3 is CAWSEARDTRFFSPLHF. DNA for the CDR3: TGTGCCTGGAGCGAGGCCCGGGACACTCGTTTCTTTTCACCCCTCCACTTT. Drawing the rest from reference TRBV30 and TRBJ1-6, the complete variable domain is SQTIHQWPATLVQPVGSPLSLECTVEGTSNPNLYWYRQAAGRGLQLLFYSVGIGQISSEVPQNLSASRPQDRQFILSSKKLLLSDSGFYLCAWSEARDTRFFSPLHFGNGTRLTVT.

The chain is built from TRBV4-1 and TRBJ1-3; a weak D match, TRBD1 (5 bases). Germline V gives CDR1 MGHRA, CDR2 YSYEKL. CDR3 length equals 15 residues. V gave up 2 bases and J gave up 4 bases, with 12 bases separating them. The CDR3 protein is CASSQPQGTGNTIYF. CDR3 nucleotides: TGCGCCAGCAGCCAACCCCAGGGCACCGGAAACACCATATATTTT.

The chain's CDR3 is CATRTGEFNEQFF. The CDR3 nucleotides are TGTGCCACCCGGACAGGGGAATTCAATGAGCAGTTCTTC. This sequence joins TRBV15 and TRBJ2-1, with 9 bases identical to TRBD1. Per the germline V gene, CDR1 is LNHNV and CDR2 is YYDKDF (reference sequence). V was pared by 8 bases and J by 6 bases, with 5 bases of the junction left unmatched. The CDR3 runs 13 residues.

The rearrangement uses TRBV29-1 and TRBJ2-5; 8 nucleotides agree with TRBD1. CDR1 and CDR2 (germline): SQVTM, ANQGSEA. The CDR3 is 11 amino acids. Trimming cost V 7 bases and J 5 bases; bases outside gene matches: 3. CDR3 coding DNA: TGCAGCGCCCACAGGGGGGAGACCCAGTACTTC. It encodes CSAHRGETQYF.

CDR3 protein: CASSGGTGRIYGYTF. CDR3 DNA: TGTGCCAGCAGCGGAGGGACAGGGCGGATTTACGGCTACACCTTC. This rearrangement joins TRBV9 to TRBJ1-2, with 9 positions matching TRBD1. Germline V gives CDR1 SGDLS, CDR2 YYNGEE. The CDR3 has 15 amino acids. Trimming at V came to 3 bases and at J to 8 bases, leaving 11 bases not matched to a gene.

The sample holds one count of this clone. The chain employs TRBV19 and TRBJ2-2; D unclear. The CDR3 runs to 14 residues. Trimming took off 5 bases at V and 1 base at J, with 8 bases between the two ends. Germline values: CDR1 LNHDA, CDR2 SQIVND (reference sequence). The CDR3: CASSPNRNTGELFF. CDR3 coding DNA: TGTGCCAGTAGTCCCAACAGGAACACCGGGGAGCTGTTTTTT.

The CDR3 region is CASSFGDGTGELFF. The CDR3 DNA sequence: TGTGCCAGCAGCTTTGGAGATGGGACCGGGGAGCTGTTTTTT. This chain uses TRBV11-2 with TRBJ2-2; D unresolved. This CDR3 comprises 14 residues. In germline, CDR1 is SGHAT, CDR2 FQNNGV. V lost 3 bases and J 5 bases, leaving 10 bases between the germline ends.

The CDR3 sequence is CASSERSGSPYEQYF. The CDR3 DNA sequence: TGCGCCAGCAGTGAGCGGTCGGGGTCCCCCTACGAGCAGTACTTC. The rearrangement joins TRBV10-1 to TRBJ2-7; D may be TRBD2 (5 bases). Germline V CDR1 and CDR2: WNHNN, SYGVQD (reference sequence). The CDR3 sequence is 15 residues long. V was trimmed by 2 bases and J by 2 bases, leaving 13 bases between them.

Here the CDR3 reads CASSLQTDQAFF. The CDR3 DNA reads TGTGCCAGCAGCTTACAGACAGACCAAGCTTTCTTT. This rearrangement joins TRBV5-6 to TRBJ1-1, with D tentatively TRBD1 (5 bases). CDR3 length: 12 amino acids. Per the germline V gene, CDR1 is SGHDT and CDR2 is YYEEEE. V dropped 2 bases and J dropped 9 bases, with 11 bases sitting between them.